This is a list of T cell receptor beta chains from one sample in a study of T cell repertoires in cytomegalovirus infection. These receptors are not linked to any known antigen. TCRdb processed the reads anew with MiXCR; each CDR3 protein has one entry. The sample holds under 150,000 distinct CDR3 sequences, 30% seen once. Material: CD8+ T cells from cultured PBMCs, obtained from culture after CMV antigen stimulation. Receptors were obtained from a human donor in good health (CMV status not recorded). Some clones in this sample may be carry-over from other donors' samples. CDR3s include the opening cysteine and the closing phenylalanine or tryptophan. A D gene is named only where the DNA matches it firmly. Expanded clones are given a class, and other clones once, few, many or no size at all.

abundance: NA; d_gene: NA; len: 17; v_gene: TRBV12-3/TRBV12-4; j_gene: TRBJ1-4; CDR3aa: CASSFSKDGTTNEKLFF; CDR3nt: TGTGCCAGCAGTTTCTCAAAGGACGGAACAACTAATGAAAAACTGTTTTTT
abundance: few; d_gene: NA; len: 14; v_gene: TRBV19; j_gene: TRBJ1-1; CDR3aa: CASSIKVMNTEAFF; CDR3nt: TGTGCCAGTAGTATAAAGGTTATGAACACTGAAGCTTTCTTT
abundance: few; d_gene: NA; len: 18; v_gene: TRBV6-5; j_gene: TRBJ2-6; CDR3aa: CASSLQGYDPSGANVLTF; CDR3nt: TGTGCCAGCAGTTTACAGGGTTACGACCCGTCTGGGGCCAACGTCCTGACTTTC
abundance: few; d_gene: NA; len: 14; v_gene: TRBV7-8; j_gene: TRBJ2-7; CDR3aa: CASSLEFAVYEQYF; CDR3nt: TGTGCCAGCAGCCTAGAGTTTGCGGTTTACGAGCAGTACTTC
abundance: NA; d_gene: TRBD1; len: 16; v_gene: TRBV6-6; j_gene: TRBJ1-2; CDR3aa: CASSYGGTAGNYGYTF; CDR3nt: TGTGCCAGCAGTTACGGAGGGACAGCTGGTAACTATGGCTACACCTTC
abundance: few; d_gene: NA; len: 17; v_gene: TRBV6-6; j_gene: TRBJ1-1; CDR3aa: CASSYLAGTVENTEAFF; CDR3nt: TGTGCCAGCAGTTACCTCGCCGGGACGGTGGAAAACACTGAAGCTTTCTTT
abundance: NA; d_gene: NA; len: 13; v_gene: TRBV5-1; j_gene: TRBJ2-1; CDR3aa: CASWKDSYNEQFF; CDR3nt: TGCGCCAGCTGGAAGGACAGTTACAATGAGCAGTTCTTC
abundance: many; d_gene: TRBD2; len: 16; v_gene: TRBV12-3/TRBV12-4; j_gene: TRBJ2-5; CDR3aa: CASSGLAGGSQETQYF; CDR3nt: TGTGCCAGCAGTGGACTAGCGGGGGGGAGCCAAGAGACCCAGTACTTC
abundance: once; d_gene: NA; len: 13; v_gene: TRBV28; j_gene: TRBJ1-5; CDR3aa: CASSDYSNQPQHF; CDR3nt: TGTGCCAGCTCAGATTATAGCAATCAGCCCCAGCATTTT
abundance: many; d_gene: NA; len: 13; v_gene: TRBV12-3/TRBV12-4; j_gene: TRBJ2-7; CDR3aa: CASSLGRTYEQYF; CDR3nt: TGTGCCAGCAGTTTGGGTCGGACCTACGAGCAGTACTTC
abundance: NA; d_gene: NA; len: 15; v_gene: TRBV6-2/TRBV6-3; j_gene: TRBJ2-3; CDR3aa: CASWDGGRFPDTQYF; CDR3nt: TGTGCCAGCTGGGACGGAGGCAGGTTCCCAGATACGCAGTATTTT
abundance: few; d_gene: TRBD1; len: 17; v_gene: TRBV27; j_gene: TRBJ1-5; CDR3aa: CASSFLPTGELNQPQHF; CDR3nt: TGTGCCAGCAGTTTCCTCCCGACAGGGGAGTTGAATCAGCCCCAGCATTTT
abundance: NA; d_gene: NA; len: 15; v_gene: TRBV27; j_gene: TRBJ1-6; CDR3aa: CASRTISSYNSPLHF; CDR3nt: TGTGCCAGCAGAACCATCAGCTCCTATAATTCACCCCTCCACTTT
abundance: NA; d_gene: NA; len: 17; v_gene: TRBV9; j_gene: TRBJ2-2; CDR3aa: CASSVTQGFLNTGELFF; CDR3nt: TGTGCCAGCAGCGTTACACAGGGATTCCTGAACACCGGGGAGCTGTTTTTT
abundance: NA; d_gene: TRBD1; len: 14; v_gene: TRBV12-3/TRBV12-4; j_gene: TRBJ2-7; CDR3aa: CASRPGTGSYEQYF; CDR3nt: TGTGCCAGCAGACCCGGGACAGGATCCTACGAGCAGTACTTC
abundance: few; d_gene: NA; len: 13; v_gene: TRBV20-1; j_gene: TRBJ2-3; CDR3aa: CSARDPSTDTQYF; CDR3nt: TGCAGTGCTAGAGATCCTAGCACAGATACGCAGTATTTT
abundance: NA; d_gene: NA; len: 12; v_gene: TRBV29-1; j_gene: TRBJ1-2; CDR3aa: CSVREGDYGYTF; CDR3nt: TGCAGCGTACGAGAGGGAGACTATGGCTACACCTTC
abundance: few; d_gene: NA; len: 13; v_gene: TRBV7-2; j_gene: TRBJ2-2; CDR3aa: CASSFSRAGELFF; CDR3nt: TGTGCCAGCAGCTTCTCCCGGGCCGGGGAGCTGTTTTTT
abundance: many; d_gene: NA; len: 15; v_gene: TRBV7-8; j_gene: TRBJ2-2; CDR3aa: CASSTRETNTGELFF; CDR3nt: TGTGCCAGCAGCACCAGAGAGACGAACACCGGGGAGCTGTTTTTT
abundance: NA; d_gene: NA; len: 13; v_gene: TRBV28; j_gene: TRBJ1-1; CDR3aa: CASSFQANTEAFF; CDR3nt: TGTGCCAGCAGTTTTCAGGCGAACACTGAAGCTTTCTTT
abundance: NA; d_gene: NA; len: 14; v_gene: TRBV5-1; j_gene: TRBJ1-1; CDR3aa: CTSSLGGGYTEAFF; CDR3nt: TGCACCAGCAGCTTGGGGGGGGGATACACTGAAGCTTTCTTT
abundance: NA; d_gene: NA; len: 14; v_gene: TRBV4-1; j_gene: TRBJ2-7; CDR3aa: CASSPGAGAYEQYF; CDR3nt: TGCGCCAGCAGCCCCGGGGCAGGGGCCTACGAGCAGTACTTC
abundance: many; d_gene: NA; len: 13; v_gene: TRBV14; j_gene: TRBJ1-2; CDR3aa: CASSQEWGYGYTF; CDR3nt: TGTGCCAGCAGCCAAGAGTGGGGGTATGGCTACACCTTC
abundance: few; d_gene: TRBD2; len: 21; v_gene: TRBV11-2; j_gene: TRBJ2-3; CDR3aa: CASSLDPAIYTSGIGTDTQYF; CDR3nt: TGTGCCAGCAGCTTAGATCCCGCCATATATACTAGCGGGATAGGCACAGATACGCAGTATTTT
abundance: NA; d_gene: NA; len: 13; v_gene: TRBV29-1; j_gene: TRBJ2-7; CDR3aa: CSVGTDNSYEQYF; CDR3nt: TGCAGCGTTGGAACGGACAACTCCTACGAGCAGTACTTC
abundance: medium-sized; d_gene: TRBD2; len: 18; v_gene: TRBV11-2; j_gene: TRBJ2-1; CDR3aa: CASSTGLAGLSSYNEQFF; CDR3nt: TGTGCCAGCAGCACCGGACTAGCGGGGCTAAGCTCCTACAATGAGCAGTTCTTC
abundance: many; d_gene: NA; len: 14; v_gene: TRBV28; j_gene: TRBJ2-3; CDR3aa: CASSGTSSTDTQYF; CDR3nt: TGTGCCAGCAGCGGGACCTCTAGCACAGATACGCAGTATTTT
abundance: once; d_gene: NA; len: 14; v_gene: TRBV2; j_gene: TRBJ2-3; CDR3aa: CASSFEGAIDTQYF; CDR3nt: TGTGCCAGCAGTTTCGAGGGCGCCATAGATACGCAGTATTTT
abundance: few; d_gene: NA; len: 13; v_gene: TRBV14; j_gene: TRBJ2-1; CDR3aa: CASSQWTTDEQFF; CDR3nt: TGTGCCAGCAGCCAATGGACGACGGATGAGCAGTTCTTC
abundance: many; d_gene: NA; len: 13; v_gene: TRBV12-3/TRBV12-4; j_gene: TRBJ2-1; CDR3aa: CASSLRVGGEQFF; CDR3nt: TGTGCCAGCAGTTTAAGGGTCGGAGGAGAGCAGTTCTTC
abundance: NA; d_gene: TRBD2; len: 15; v_gene: TRBV20-1; j_gene: TRBJ2-1; CDR3aa: CSAPDSGGAWVEQFF; CDR3nt: TGCAGTGCCCCGGACAGCGGGGGGGCTTGGGTTGAGCAGTTCTTC
abundance: NA; d_gene: TRBD2; len: 14; v_gene: TRBV12-5; j_gene: TRBJ2-3; CDR3aa: CASGTSVLRDTQYF; CDR3nt: TGTGCTAGTGGGACTAGCGTTTTGAGAGATACGCAGTATTTT
abundance: NA; d_gene: NA; len: 12; v_gene: TRBV28; j_gene: TRBJ1-5; CDR3aa: CASSLRGTVQHF; CDR3nt: TGTGCCAGCAGTTTACGCGGGACGGTTCAGCATTTT
abundance: once; d_gene: TRBD2; len: 13; v_gene: TRBV6-2/TRBV6-3; j_gene: TRBJ2-1; CDR3aa: CASKLAVYNEQFF; CDR3nt: TGTGCCAGCAAACTAGCGGTTTACAATGAGCAGTTCTTC
abundance: many; d_gene: NA; len: 15; v_gene: TRBV4-1; j_gene: TRBJ1-1; CDR3aa: CASSQGPEGFAEAFF; CDR3nt: TGCGCCAGCAGCCAAGGTCCGGAGGGCTTCGCTGAAGCTTTCTTT
abundance: few; d_gene: NA; len: 16; v_gene: TRBV12-3/TRBV12-4; j_gene: TRBJ1-4; CDR3aa: CASKSGVDSTNEKLFF; CDR3nt: TGTGCCAGCAAATCCGGCGTTGACAGTACAAATGAAAAACTGTTTTTT
abundance: many; d_gene: TRBD2; len: 14; v_gene: TRBV20-1; j_gene: TRBJ2-7; CDR3aa: CSASGTSGNYEQYF; CDR3nt: TGCAGTGCTAGTGGGACTAGCGGCAACTACGAGCAGTACTTC
abundance: NA; d_gene: NA; len: 15; v_gene: TRBV15; j_gene: TRBJ2-7; CDR3aa: CATSRDTQGSYEQYF; CDR3nt: TGTGCCACCAGCAGAGATACCCAGGGATCCTACGAGCAGTACTTC
abundance: few; d_gene: NA; len: 15; v_gene: TRBV6-1; j_gene: TRBJ2-2; CDR3aa: CASSYDPYATGELFF; CDR3nt: TGTGCCAGCAGTTATGATCCTTACGCCACCGGGGAGCTGTTTTTT
abundance: many; d_gene: NA; len: 16; v_gene: TRBV5-1; j_gene: TRBJ2-5; CDR3aa: CASSLIGGGPQETQYF; CDR3nt: TGCGCCAGCAGCTTGATAGGGGGGGGCCCACAAGAGACCCAGTACTTC
abundance: many; d_gene: NA; len: 16; v_gene: TRBV7-2; j_gene: TRBJ2-1; CDR3aa: CASSFAGSSTYNEQFF; CDR3nt: TGTGCCAGCAGCTTTGCTGGCAGTAGCACATACAATGAGCAGTTCTTC
abundance: few; d_gene: TRBD1; len: 13; v_gene: TRBV29-1; j_gene: TRBJ2-5; CDR3aa: CSVEGQGGETQYF; CDR3nt: TGCAGCGTTGAGGGACAGGGCGGGGAGACCCAGTACTTC
abundance: NA; d_gene: NA; len: 14; v_gene: TRBV12-3/TRBV12-4; j_gene: TRBJ2-3; CDR3aa: CASSHIGVTDTQYF; CDR3nt: TGTGCCAGCAGTCACATCGGGGTAACAGATACGCAGTATTTT
abundance: many; d_gene: NA; len: 13; v_gene: TRBV12-3/TRBV12-4; j_gene: TRBJ2-1; CDR3aa: CASSPHGDYEQFF; CDR3nt: TGTGCCAGCAGTCCCCACGGGGATTATGAGCAGTTCTTC
abundance: few; d_gene: NA; len: 16; v_gene: TRBV4-1; j_gene: TRBJ1-4; CDR3aa: CASSQRGSMPGEKLFF; CDR3nt: TGCGCCAGCAGCCAACGGGGAAGCATGCCTGGGGAAAAACTGTTTTTT
abundance: many; d_gene: TRBD1; len: 15; v_gene: TRBV5-4; j_gene: TRBJ2-7; CDR3aa: CASSNPGQGTYEQYF; CDR3nt: TGTGCCAGCAGTAACCCGGGACAGGGCACCTACGAGCAGTACTTC
abundance: NA; d_gene: TRBD2; len: 15; v_gene: TRBV7-9; j_gene: TRBJ2-7; CDR3aa: CASSLGTSDDYEQYF; CDR3nt: TGTGCCAGCAGCCTAGGGACTAGCGATGACTACGAGCAGTACTTC
abundance: NA; d_gene: NA; len: 12; v_gene: TRBV12-3/TRBV12-4; j_gene: TRBJ2-7; CDR3aa: CASKTSSYEQYF; CDR3nt: TGTGCCAGCAAGACTAGCTCCTACGAGCAGTACTTC
abundance: NA; d_gene: TRBD2; len: 16; v_gene: TRBV6-4; j_gene: TRBJ2-1; CDR3aa: CASSTGLAGGPNEQFF; CDR3nt: TGTGCCAGCAGCACCGGACTAGCGGGGGGGCCAAACGAGCAGTTCTTC
abundance: many; d_gene: NA; len: 12; v_gene: TRBV6-1; j_gene: TRBJ1-5; CDR3aa: CASLGPAGPQHF; CDR3nt: TGTGCCAGCCTTGGACCCGCGGGACCCCAGCATTTT
abundance: many; d_gene: NA; len: 15; v_gene: TRBV20-1; j_gene: TRBJ2-7; CDR3aa: CSARDPTRMIYEQYF; CDR3nt: TGCAGTGCTAGAGATCCGACTAGGATGATCTACGAGCAGTACTTC
abundance: few; d_gene: NA; len: 17; v_gene: TRBV9; j_gene: TRBJ2-2; CDR3aa: CASSVGGTLSGTGELFF; CDR3nt: TGTGCCAGCAGCGTTGGGGGGACCCTCTCTGGGACCGGGGAGCTGTTTTTT
abundance: NA; d_gene: TRBD1; len: 14; v_gene: TRBV25-1; j_gene: TRBJ1-1; CDR3aa: CASSPGQGDTEAFF; CDR3nt: TGTGCCAGCAGTCCGGGACAGGGGGACACTGAAGCTTTCTTT